This paragraph reports one T cell receptor beta chain. As yet, its antigen is unknown. The sorted-subset replicate PCRs were given about 200 ng DNA, which is tens of thousands of T cell genomes. Assay: immunoSEQ multiplex PCR; the TCRdb copy retains only in-frame clones and omits some. The sample lists around 2.3 million clones; 90% to 97% were seen once. Germline loops: CDR1 MNHEY, CDR2 SVGAGI. The V segment lost 8 bases and the J segment 6 bases; nucleotides outside the gene matches: 10. The CDR3 totals 14 residues. CD45RA+ naive and CD45RA-negative memory subsets were separated from CD4+ cells. The data originate from a study of shared clonotypes between healthy human individuals. Notes on the study in general: Among a few donors, 4.5% to 5.5% of naive CD4 clonotypes were found in common.

The sequencing sample was made of naive CD4+ T cells sorted from blood. Subset meaning: CD45RA+ positively selected. V is TRBV6-5 and J is TRBJ2-7; 10 nucleotides agree with TRBD1. This TCR was sampled from a young man in good health. CDR3 DNA sequence: TGTGCCAGCCTAAGGACAGGGGGATTCGGCGAGCAGTACTTC. Translated, it gives CASLRTGGFGEQYF.